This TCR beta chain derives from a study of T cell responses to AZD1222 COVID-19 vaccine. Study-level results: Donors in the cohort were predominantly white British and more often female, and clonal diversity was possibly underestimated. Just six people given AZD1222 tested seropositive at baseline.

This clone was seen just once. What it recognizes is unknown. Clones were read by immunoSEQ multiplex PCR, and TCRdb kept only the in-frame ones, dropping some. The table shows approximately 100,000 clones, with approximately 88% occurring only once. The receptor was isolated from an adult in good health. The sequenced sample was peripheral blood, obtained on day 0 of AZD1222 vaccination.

The CDR3 nucleotides are TGCGCCAGCAGCTTGGAGCACGAGCAGTACTTC. Translating it yields CASSLEHEQYF. The chain has TRBV5-1 and TRBJ2-7; D is ambiguous. CDR1 and CDR2 from the germline V gene are SGHRS and YFSETQ. Trimming removed 0 bases at V and 5 bases at J, with 3 bases between. The CDR3 has 11 amino acids.